The 9 T cell receptor beta chains presented below share a single source sample, sequenced in a study of CD8 T cells in Susac syndrome. The RNA, about 0.45 to 1 ug, was put through reverse transcription using random hexamers. TCRdb recomputed calls from the immunoSEQ multiplex PCR reads with MiXCR, one row per CDR3 protein. The sample lists hundreds of thousands of distinct CDR3 sequences; more than 80% were seen once. Specimen: CD8+ T cells from PBMCs. The source of these receptors is a human donor with multiple sclerosis.

The chain recombines TRBV27 with TRBJ2-4; 8 bases are a match to TRBD1. V was clipped by 6 bases and J by 0 bases; unmatched bases: 7. The CDR3 loop spans 16 amino acids. The V gene's germline CDR1 is MNHEY and CDR2 SMNVEV (reference sequence). The CDR3 sequence is CASREQGGIAKNIQYF. The CDR3 DNA sequence: TGTGCCAGCAGGGAACAGGGGGGAATAGCCAAAAACATTCAGTACTTC.

This chain connects TRBV27 to TRBJ1-5; perhaps TRBD1 as D (5 bases). Germline loops: CDR1 MNHEY, CDR2 SMNVEV (reference sequence). Trimming left V 6 bases short and J 6 bases short, with 15 bases between. CDR3 length: 14 amino acids. CDR3 bases: TGTGCCAGCAGACTCCTCGACAGTTCTCAGCCCCAGCATTTT. Encoded protein: CASRLLDSSQPQHF.

The V call is TRBV4-1, the J call TRBJ2-6; D is ambiguous. The V and J ends lost 6 bases and 3 bases respectively, with 3 bases between them. This CDR3 region has 12 residues. CDR1 is MGHRA, CDR2 YSYEKL, per germline. The CDR3 region has the DNA TGCGCCAGCAGGGATGGGGCCAACGTCCTGACTTTC. It translates to CASRDGANVLTF.

V usage is TRBV28 and J usage is TRBJ1-4; D unclear. Germline CDR1 and CDR2: MDHEN and SYDVKM. The CDR3 consists of 17 residues. Between the trimmed V and J ends, which lost 3 bases and 8 bases, there was a span of 22 bases. CDR3 protein: CASSFLGEGNNGEKLFF. The DNA of the CDR3 is TGTGCCAGCAGTTTTCTCGGCGAGGGAAATAACGGGGAAAAACTGTTTTTT. The variable domain in full, completed from reference TRBV28 and TRBJ1-4, reads DVKVTQSSRYLVKRTGEKVFLECVQDMDHENMFWYRQDPGLGLRLIYFSYDVKMKEKGDIPEGYSVSREKKERFSLILESASTNQTSMYLCASSFLGEGNNGEKLFFGSGTQLSVL.

This sequence joins TRBV30 and TRBJ1-1; no clear D gene. The CDR3 covers 15 residues. Trimming cost V 0 bases and J 6 bases, with 17 bases left between them. The germline gives CDR1 GTSNPN, CDR2 SVGIG (reference sequence). CDR3 sequence: CAWSVDLGPTSEAFF. Here the CDR3 DNA reads TGTGCCTGGAGTGTCGATCTGGGCCCGACCTCTGAAGCTTTCTTT.

The chain has TRBV2 and TRBJ1-5, with D possibly matching TRBD1 (5 bases). This CDR3 region has 13 residues. Germline loops: CDR1 SNHLY, CDR2 FYNNEI. The V end was cut by 8 bases, the J end by 4 bases, with 12 bases between. CDR3 loop: CASGDGGNQPQHF. Here the CDR3 DNA reads TGTGCCAGCGGGGACGGAGGGAATCAGCCCCAGCATTTT.

V gene TRBV23-1 combines with J gene TRBJ1-1, with 7 bases that match TRBD1. TRBV23-1 falls under the ORF class, with uncertain function. CDR3 length: 20 residues. Trimming at V came to 6 bases and at J to 13 bases, leaving 35 bases not matched to a gene. This chain's CDR3 is CASSLITGQAPDPLTLKLFF. The CDR3 DNA sequence: TGCGCCAGCAGCCTGATAACAGGACAGGCTCCCGACCCGTTGACCCTGAAGCTTTTCTTT.

The chain employs TRBV7-9 and TRBJ2-3; D gene ambiguous. The CDR3 totals 12 residues. CDR1 is SEHNR and CDR2 is FQNEAQ in the germline V gene (reference sequence). The V gene lost 4 bases and the J gene lost 6 bases, with 8 bases spanning the gap. The chain's CDR3 is CASSSNGDTQYF. The CDR3 region has the DNA TGTGCCAGCAGCTCAAACGGGGATACGCAGTATTTT. Looking up the rest from reference TRBV7-9 and TRBJ2-3 gives the full variable domain: DTGVSQNPRHKITKRGQNVTFRCDPISEHNRLYWYRQTLGQGPEFLTYFQNEAQLEKSRLLSDRFSAERPKGSFSTLEIQRTEQGDSAMYLCASSSNGDTQYFGPGTRLTVL.

This clonotype was seen only a few times. V usage is TRBV6-5 and J usage is TRBJ2-7; 9 nucleotides line up with TRBD2. This CDR3 region has 15 residues. Germline V CDR1 and CDR2: MNHEY, SVGAGI. The trim removed 2 bases at V and 2 bases at J, leaving 4 bases unmatched. The CDR3 sequence: CASSYGLAGTYEQYF. CDR3 DNA: TGTGCCAGCAGTTACGGCCTAGCGGGGACCTACGAGCAGTACTTC.